This is a list of T cell receptor beta chains from one sample in a study of T cell repertoires in urothelial bladder cancer. Clones were read by immunoSEQ multiplex PCR, and TCRdb kept only the in-frame ones, dropping some. The sample lists about 6,600 clones; over 55% were seen once. Specimen: tumor-infiltrating cells from bladder cancer. These receptors originate from a human donor with urothelial carcinoma. The CDR3 runs from the conserved cysteine through the conserved F or W. A D gene is named only where the DNA matches it firmly. Some rows have no size entry. The others give once, few or many, or a class for an expanded clone.

>TRBJ1-1|TRBD1|TRBV30|NA
CAWGGQAFREAFF
TGTGCCTGGGGGGGACAGGCCTTCCGGGAAGCTTTCTTT
>TRBJ2-3|NA|TRBV12-5|NA
CASGPPQVLTDTQYF
TGTGCTAGTGGTCCGCCCCAGGTCCTCACAGATACGCAGTATTTT
>TRBJ2-1|NA|TRBV28|once
CASSAPGWGGLGNEQFF
TGTGCCAGCAGTGCCCCGGGGTGGGGGGGCTTAGGGAATGAGCAGTTCTTC
>TRBJ2-5|NA|TRBV9|NA
CASSVGGVETQYF
TGTGCCAGCAGCGTGGGAGGTGTGGAGACCCAGTACTTC
>TRBJ1-3|NA|TRBV11-2|NA
CASSLSTGVRNTIYF
TGTGCCAGCAGCTTAAGTACCGGGGTTAGAAACACCATATATTTT
>TRBJ1-2|NA|TRBV18|NA
CASSPSGGAGSGYTF
TGTGCCAGCTCACCTTCGGGTGGGGCGGGTAGTGGCTACACCTTC
>TRBJ1-5|NA|TRBV5-6|NA
CASSMRGVGQHF
TGTGCCAGCAGCATGAGAGGGGTAGGCCAGCATTTT
>TRBJ2-2|NA|TRBV7-2|few
CASSFLAYTGELFF
TGTGCCAGCAGCTTCCTAGCGTACACCGGGGAGCTGTTTTTT
>TRBJ1-1|NA|TRBV11-2|NA
CASSLDQTTLTEAFF
TGTGCCAGCAGCTTAGATCAAACGACACTCACTGAAGCTTTCTTT
>TRBJ2-7|NA|TRBV6-1|NA
CASSEGGGGYEQYF
TGTGCCAGCAGTGAAGGGGGTGGTGGATACGAGCAGTACTTC
>TRBJ1-5|NA|TRBV28|NA
CASSLVGAQEQPQHF
TGTGCCAGCAGTTTGGTGGGGGCGCAGGAACAGCCCCAGCATTTT
>TRBJ2-5|NA|TRBV30|NA
CAWSAHVQETQYF
TGTGCCTGGAGTGCACACGTCCAAGAGACCCAGTACTTC
>TRBJ2-5|NA|TRBV29-1|once
CSVDIGRDQETQYF
TGCAGCGTTGATATAGGTCGGGACCAAGAGACCCAGTACTTC
>TRBJ1-3|NA|TRBV7-2|NA
CASSLGGTAGNTIYF
TGTGCCAGCAGCTTAGGAGGCACCGCTGGAAACACCATATATTTT
>TRBJ2-5|NA|TRBV5-6|NA
CASSLMGFVETQYF
TGTGCCAGCAGCTTGATGGGGTTCGTTGAGACCCAGTACTTC
>TRBJ2-7|NA|TRBV19|few
CASSEDYEQYF
TGTGCCAGTAGTGAGGATTACGAGCAGTACTTC
>TRBJ1-4|NA|TRBV11-2|NA
CASSSDLFTNEKLFF
TGTGCCAGCAGCTCTGACTTGTTTACTAATGAAAAACTGTTTTTT
>TRBJ2-1|TRBD2|TRBV15|NA
CATSAPGLAGGFYNEQFF
TGTGCCACCAGCGCACCGGGACTAGCGGGGGGATTTTACAATGAGCAGTTCTTC
>TRBJ1-1|TRBD1|TRBV27|NA
CASSPTGGRAFF
TGTGCCAGCAGTCCGACAGGGGGGCGAGCTTTCTTT
>TRBJ2-7|TRBD1|TRBV5-1|once
CASSLGQDYEQYF
TGCGCCAGCAGCTTAGGACAGGACTACGAGCAGTACTTC
>TRBJ2-3|NA|TRBV7-2|NA
CASSLGLTSTDTQYF
TGTGCCAGCAGCTTAGGCCTGACTAGCACAGATACGCAGTATTTT
>TRBJ1-3|NA|TRBV5-1|few
CASSVDSPRNTIYF
TGCGCCAGCAGCGTGGACAGTCCCAGAAACACCATATATTTT
>TRBJ2-5|NA|TRBV21-1|NA
CASSPREPGTEGTQYF
TGTGCCAGCAGCCCCCGCGAACCCGGGACAGAAGGGACCCAGTACTTC
>TRBJ2-3|NA|TRBV7-2|few
CASSKNRNTQYF
TGTGCCAGCAGCAAAAACAGAAATACGCAGTATTTT
>TRBJ2-1|NA|TRBV6-1|NA
CASSVGSNSYNEQFF
TGTGCCAGCAGTGTGGGTTCTAACTCCTACAATGAGCAGTTCTTC
>TRBJ1-2|NA|TRBV5-6|NA
CASSPAASFYGYTF
TGTGCCAGCAGCCCGGCGGCCAGCTTCTATGGCTACACCTTC
>TRBJ2-1|TRBD2|TRBV15|NA
CATSRDSGGFNEQFF
TGTGCCACCAGCAGAGATAGCGGGGGGTTCAATGAGCAGTTCTTC
>TRBJ2-7|NA|TRBV10-3|NA
CAISVAGDEQYF
TGTGCCATCAGTGTAGCAGGGGACGAGCAGTACTTC
>TRBJ2-2|NA|TRBV28|NA
CASSLTPGELFF
TGTGCCAGCAGTTTAACCCCCGGGGAGCTGTTTTTT
>TRBJ2-1|TRBD2|TRBV28|NA
CASSLVPSGGRNEQFF
TGTGCCAGCAGTTTAGTTCCTAGCGGGGGTCGCAATGAGCAGTTCTTC
>TRBJ1-2|NA|TRBV2|NA
CASSEARASVPGGYGYTF
TGTGCCAGCAGTGAAGCCCGGGCATCGGTCCCGGGGGGTTATGGCTACACCTTC
>TRBJ2-4|NA|TRBV11-1|NA
CASSYDQGNIQYF
TGTGCCAGCAGCTACGACCAGGGAAACATTCAGTACTTC
>TRBJ1-2|NA|TRBV5-6|NA
CASSSLSGGYGYTF
TGTGCCAGCAGCTCTCTCAGCGGAGGCTATGGCTACACCTTC
>TRBJ2-7|NA|TRBV5-1|NA
CASSLGPAYEQYF
TGCGCCAGCAGCTTGGGCCCAGCCTACGAGCAGTACTTC
>TRBJ1-3|TRBD1|TRBV9|NA
CASSMTGNTIYF
TGTGCCAGCAGCATGACAGGGAACACCATATATTTT
>TRBJ2-5|NA|TRBV7-9|NA
CASSFGETQYF
TGTGCCAGCAGCTTCGGCGAGACCCAGTACTTC
>TRBJ2-5|TRBD2|TRBV4-2|NA
CASSQDGGLGETQYF
TGTGCCAGCAGCCAAGACGGGGGGTTGGGAGAGACCCAGTACTTC
>TRBJ1-3|NA|TRBV7-6|few
CASSLAGGESSSGNTIYF
TGTGCCAGCAGCTTAGCGGGGGGGGAGAGCAGCTCTGGAAACACCATATATTTT